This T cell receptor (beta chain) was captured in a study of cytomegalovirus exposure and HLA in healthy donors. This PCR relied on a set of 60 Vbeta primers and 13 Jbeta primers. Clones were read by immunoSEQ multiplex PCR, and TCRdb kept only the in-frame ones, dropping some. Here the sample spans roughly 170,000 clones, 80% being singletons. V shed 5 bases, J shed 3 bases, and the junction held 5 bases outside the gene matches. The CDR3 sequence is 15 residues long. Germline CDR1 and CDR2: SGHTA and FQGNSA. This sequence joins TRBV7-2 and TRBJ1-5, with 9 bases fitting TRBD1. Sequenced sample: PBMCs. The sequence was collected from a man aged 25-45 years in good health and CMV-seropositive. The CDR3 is CASSTGQGYNQPQHF. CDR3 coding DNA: TGTGCCAGCAGCACCGGACAGGGGTACAATCAGCCCCAGCATTTT. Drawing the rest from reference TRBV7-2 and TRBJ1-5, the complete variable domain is GAGVSQSPSNKVTEKGKDVELRCDPISGHTALYWYRQSLGQGLEFLIYFQGNSAPDKSGLPSDRFSAERTGGSVSTLTIQRTQQEDSAVYLCASSTGQGYNQPQHFGDGTRLSIL.